A single sample is the source of the 27 T cell receptor beta chains below, sequenced in a study of identical twins. TCRdb reanalysed the 5' RACE reads using MiXCR and keeps one entry per CDR3 protein. The repertoire holds about 190,000 distinct CDR3 sequences, about 15% seen once, with 35% to 45% in the top ten. This sample also belongs to another study, concerning T cells expressing NK-cell markers.

The sample consisted of CD8+ T cells sorted from blood. Receptor source: a young woman in good health.

J is TRBJ2-7 and V is TRBV12-2; the table names TRBD2, a call not compared with the DNA. TRBV12-2 corresponds to a pseudogene. This CDR3 has 16 residues. CDR3: CASRVRPGLATYEQYF. CDR3 nucleotide sequence: TGTGCAAGTCGCGTAAGACCGGGACTAGCTACCTACGAGCAGTACTTC.

This chain uses TRBV9 with TRBJ2-7; 9 bases align to TRBD1. The CDR3 is 17 residues long. Germline lookup yields CDR1 SGDLS and CDR2 YYNGEE. J gave up 4 bases and V 0 bases, and 11 bases lay outside the gene matches. CDR3 residues: CASSVATGTGLDYEQYF. The CDR3 coding sequence is TGTGCCAGCAGCGTAGCTACCGGGACAGGGTTAGATTACGAGCAGTACTTC.

This chain uses TRBV3-1 with TRBJ2-3, with D unclear. The CDR3 runs to 13 residues. V gave up 4 bases and J gave up 5 bases, with 10 bases separating them. CDR1 LGHDT and CDR2 YNNKEL come from the germline V gene (reference sequence). CDR3 residues: CASSPQLEDTQYF. The CDR3 bases are TGTGCCAGCAGCCCTCAGTTGGAAGATACGCAGTATTTT.

This clonotype was seen only a few times. The chain couples TRBV19 to TRBJ2-7, with 7 bases that match TRBD1. V was clipped by 3 bases and J by 4 bases; unmatched bases: 3. CDR3 size: 13 residues. CDR1 is LNHDA, CDR2 SQIVND, per germline (reference sequence). CDR3 in amino acids: CASSIGRGYEQYF. The CDR3 DNA reads TGTGCCAGTAGTATCGGCAGGGGGTACGAGCAGTACTTC. The variable domain in full, with the rest retrieved from reference TRBV19 and TRBJ2-7, is DGGITQSPKYLFRKEGQNVTLSCEQNLNHDAMYWYRQDPGQGLRLIYYSQIVNDFQKGDIAEGYSVSREKKESFPLTVTSAQKNPTAFYLCASSIGRGYEQYFGPGTRLTVT.

This clonotype was counted ten times or more. This chain uses TRBV20-1 with TRBJ1-1; 8 positions match TRBD1. J gave up 6 bases and V 6 bases, and 12 bases lay outside the gene matches. Germline-derived CDR1 and CDR2 are DFQATT and SNEGSKA (reference sequence). This CDR3 contains 14 residues. CDR3 sequence reads: CSARDTGGFAEAFF. In DNA form, the CDR3 reads TGCAGTGCCCGGGACACAGGGGGGTTCGCTGAAGCTTTCTTT.

The V call is TRBV20-1, the J call TRBJ2-1; perhaps TRBD2 as D (7 bases). The CDR3 consists of 15 residues. V was trimmed by 0 bases and J by 9 bases, leaving 18 bases between them. Germline CDR1 is DFQATT and CDR2 is SNEGSKA (reference sequence). The CDR3 spells CSAREGGRELGEQFF. The CDR3 DNA reads TGCAGTGCTAGAGAGGGGGGGCGGGAGCTCGGTGAGCAGTTCTTC.

Many counts were recorded for this clonotype. The CDR3 here is CSVDGSDGPTDYNEQFF. CDR3 nucleotides: TGCAGCGTTGATGGGTCTGATGGGCCCACGGACTACAATGAGCAGTTCTTC. The chain recombines TRBV29-1 with TRBJ2-1; D gene uncertain. Germline V CDR1 and CDR2: SQVTM, ANQGSEA. Trimming pared 3 bases from V and 3 bases from J, leaving 21 bases between. This CDR3 is built from 17 residues.

This clonotype occurred many times. This chain uses TRBV12-3 or TRBV12-4 with TRBJ2-1, with D perhaps matching TRBD1 or TRBD2 (5 bases each). The CDR3 spans 12 residues. The V end lost 4 bases, the J end lost 4 bases, and 5 bases lay between the germline ends. CDR3 residues: CASSWGYNEQFF. The CDR3, as DNA: TGTGCCAGCAGTTGGGGGTACAATGAGCAGTTCTTC.

CDR3 loop: CASSVRTSGGASPEQFF. CDR3 DNA sequence: TGCGCCAGCAGCGTAAGGACTAGCGGGGGGGCCTCTCCTGAGCAGTTCTTC. The chain couples TRBV5-1 to TRBJ2-1, with 15 bases matching TRBD2. Germline CDR1 is SGHRS and CDR2 is YFSETQ. V lost 4 bases and J lost 9; bases outside the gene matches: 11. The CDR3 spans 17 residues.

The chain uses TRBV10-3 and TRBJ1-5; D ambiguous. Germline CDR1 reads ENHRY; CDR2 reads SYGVKD. This CDR3 is 14 amino acids long. The ends were cut back, 5 bases at V and 5 bases at J, with 13 bases in the middle. CDR3 residues: CAISKNPTYQPQHF. The CDR3 DNA reads TGTGCCATCAGTAAGAACCCGACTTATCAGCCCCAGCATTTT.

This clonotype turned up a few times. The genes are TRBV20-1 and TRBJ2-7; 9 bases align to TRBD2. CDR3 length equals 15 residues. V shed 0 bases and J 2 bases; nucleotides not matched to a gene: 5. The germline CDR1 and CDR2 sequences are DFQATT and SNEGSKA (reference sequence). The DNA of the CDR3 is TGCAGTGCTAGAGAGCGGCTAGCGGGAACCTACGAGCAGTACTTC. This sequence encodes CSARERLAGTYEQYF.

This clonotype was detected many times. The chain joins TRBV24-1 to TRBJ2-1; no reliable D call. V lost 9 bases and J 6 bases, leaving 8 bases between the germline ends. CDR1 is KGHDR and CDR2 is SFDVKD in the germline V gene. The CDR3 contains 11 residues. This CDR3 reads CATGKGNEQFF. CDR3 coding DNA: TGTGCCACCGGGAAGGGCAATGAGCAGTTCTTC.

This clonotype came up many times. The chain couples TRBV15 to TRBJ2-3; D assignment may be TRBD1 or TRBD2 (6 bases each). In germline, CDR1 is LNHNV, CDR2 YYDKDF (reference sequence). CDR3 length equals 18 residues. Trimming shortened V by 0 bases and J by 0 bases, and 16 bases separated the two germline ends. The CDR3 sequence is CATSRDPHLGGSTDTQYF. For the CDR3, the DNA is TGTGCCACCAGCAGAGATCCTCACTTGGGGGGCAGCACAGATACGCAGTATTTT. The whole variable domain, remainder taken from reference TRBV15 and TRBJ2-3, is DAMVIQNPRYQVTQFGKPVTLSCSQTLNHNVMYWYQQKSSQAPKLLFHYYDKDFNNEADTPDNFQSRRPNTSFCFLDIRSPGLGDTAMYLCATSRDPHLGGSTDTQYFGPGTRLTVL.

Comment on this clonotype: An end of the junction does not agree with germline; a read error may underlie this. The J gene is TRBJ2-3, the V gene TRBV7-7; D gene uncertain. The V gene's germline CDR1 is SSHAT and CDR2 FNYEAQ (reference sequence). CDR3 length equals 15 residues. The DNA of the CDR3 is TGTGCTAGCAGCTTATACGGCAGTAGCACAGATACGCAGTATTTT. Its translation: CASSLYGSSTDTQYF.

This clonotype appeared a few times. V and J are TRBV10-2 and TRBJ2-1; D unresolved. CDR1 is WSHSY, CDR2 SAAADI, per germline. The CDR3 totals 18 residues. Trimming cost V 3 bases and J 0 bases, with 18 bases left between them. CDR3 DNA: TGCGCCAGCAGTGATCGAAGTGGCAATACCTACTCCTACAATGAGCAGTTCTTC. Its translation is CASSDRSGNTYSYNEQFF.

This clonotype was picked up one time. Lacking the conserved final phenylalanine or tryptophan, this CDR3 likely reflects a read error. This sequence joins TRBV27 and TRBJ2-1; TRBD2 aligns across 13 bases. V was pared by 3 bases and J by 8 bases, with 4 bases of the junction left unmatched. Germline CDR1 and CDR2: MNHEY and SMNVEV (reference sequence). There are 15 residues in the CDR3. The CDR3 coding sequence is TGTGCCAGCAGTTTCGGGACTAGCGGGATTGATGAGCAGTTCCTC. It translates to CASSFGTSGIDEQFL.

The chain employs TRBV12-3 or TRBV12-4 and TRBJ2-3, with D possibly matching TRBD2 (5 bases). CDR3 size: 16 residues. The germline V and J ends were trimmed by 6 bases and 0 bases, with 16 bases remaining between them. CDR3 amino acids: CASSRTDSYSTDTQYF. CDR3 coding DNA: TGTGCCAGCAGCAGGACGGACTCATATAGCACAGATACGCAGTATTTT.

A few counts support this clonotype. The gene calls are TRBV27 and TRBJ2-1; 9 nucleotides agree with TRBD2. CDR3 size: 15 residues. Trimming cost V 4 bases and J 5 bases; bases outside gene matches: 6. Germline CDR1 reads MNHEY; CDR2 reads SMNVEV (reference sequence). This chain's CDR3 is CASSSTAGGHNEQFF. The CDR3 bases are TGTGCCAGCAGTTCAACGGCGGGAGGGCACAATGAGCAGTTCTTC.

This clonotype was observed a handful of times. This chain uses TRBV6-5 with TRBJ2-1; D is uncertain. The CDR3 extends over 15 amino acids. Looked up from germline, CDR1 is MNHEY and CDR2 is SVGAGI. Trimming removed 2 bases from V and 0 bases from J, with 8 bases in between. CDR3 nucleotide sequence: TGTGCCAGCAGTTACGCGCAGAGCTCCTACAATGAGCAGTTCTTC. The encoded protein is CASSYAQSSYNEQFF.

There are many counts of this clonotype. The J gene is TRBJ2-3, the V gene TRBV12-3 or TRBV12-4; D remains unclear. Trimming cost V 3 bases and J 0 bases, with 7 bases left between them. This CDR3 region has 14 residues. In DNA form, the CDR3 reads TGTGCCAGCAGTTTGGTCAGAAGCACAGATACGCAGTATTTT. This codes for CASSLVRSTDTQYF.

Ten or more counts support this clonotype. This chain links TRBV7-9 with TRBJ2-1; D is uncertain. V was pared by 3 bases and J by 3 bases, with 9 bases between. CDR1 and CDR2 (germline): SEHNR, FQNEAQ (reference sequence). The CDR3 is 14 residues long. The CDR3 nucleotides read TGTGCCAGCAGCTTGGGCCAATACTACAATGAGCAGTTCTTC. Translated, it gives CASSLGQYYNEQFF.

The V gene is TRBV18, the J gene TRBJ2-1; D is unresolved. The germline V and J ends were trimmed by 2 bases and 7 bases, with 6 bases remaining between them. The length of the CDR3 is 12 residues. Germline V gives CDR1 KGHSH, CDR2 LQKENI. CDR3 bases: TGTGCCAGCTCACCAGGAAAGAATGAGCAGTTCTTC. It translates to CASSPGKNEQFF.

The rearrangement links TRBV19 to TRBJ1-2, with D tentatively TRBD1 (5 bases). Germline lookup yields CDR1 LNHDA and CDR2 SQIVND (reference sequence). The CDR3 length is 18 residues. V was shortened by 1 base and J by 0 bases, with 18 bases between the two germline ends. The CDR3: CASSIGAPRRGTNYGYTF. The CDR3 DNA is TGTGCCAGTAGTATAGGCGCTCCCAGGAGGGGCACTAACTATGGCTACACCTTC.

This clonotype occurred a few times. The V gene is TRBV11-2, the J gene TRBJ2-7; 9 bases match TRBD2. The CDR3 totals 15 residues. Trimming cost V 3 bases and J 7 bases; bases outside gene matches: 10. Germline V gives CDR1 SGHAT, CDR2 FQNNGV. This chain's CDR3 is CASSFRRGRANEQYF. Here the CDR3 DNA reads TGTGCCAGCAGCTTTAGGCGCGGGAGGGCTAATGAGCAGTACTTC.

This clonotype was observed a handful of times. This chain uses TRBV7-8 with TRBJ2-1; 7 positions agree with TRBD2. This CDR3 contains 16 residues. CDR1 is SGHVS and CDR2 is FQNEAQ in the germline V gene. V trimming: 4 bases; J trimming: 0 bases; junction bases outside the gene matches: 6. The CDR3 DNA follows: TGTGCCAGCAGCTCGGAACTAGCGCTCTCCTACAATGAGCAGTTCTTC. It encodes CASSSELALSYNEQFF.

The gene calls are TRBV13 and TRBJ2-3, with D possibly TRBD2 on 6 matching bases. Trimming shortened V by 5 bases and J by 4 bases, and 16 bases separated the two germline ends. CDR1 is PRHDT, CDR2 FYEKMQ, per germline (reference sequence). This CDR3 has 15 residues. CDR3 protein: CASSSRLEVADTQYF. CDR3 DNA: TGTGCCAGCAGCAGCCGACTAGAGGTAGCAGATACGCAGTATTTT.

The chain carries TRBV6-1 and TRBJ1-1; D is undetermined. Deletions cut 0 bases from V and 7 bases from J, with 9 bases between. The CDR3 has 13 residues. Germline CDR1 MNHNS, CDR2 SASEGT. The CDR3 here is CASSEAGNFEAFF. DNA for the CDR3: TGTGCCAGCAGTGAAGCGGGTAACTTTGAAGCTTTCTTT.